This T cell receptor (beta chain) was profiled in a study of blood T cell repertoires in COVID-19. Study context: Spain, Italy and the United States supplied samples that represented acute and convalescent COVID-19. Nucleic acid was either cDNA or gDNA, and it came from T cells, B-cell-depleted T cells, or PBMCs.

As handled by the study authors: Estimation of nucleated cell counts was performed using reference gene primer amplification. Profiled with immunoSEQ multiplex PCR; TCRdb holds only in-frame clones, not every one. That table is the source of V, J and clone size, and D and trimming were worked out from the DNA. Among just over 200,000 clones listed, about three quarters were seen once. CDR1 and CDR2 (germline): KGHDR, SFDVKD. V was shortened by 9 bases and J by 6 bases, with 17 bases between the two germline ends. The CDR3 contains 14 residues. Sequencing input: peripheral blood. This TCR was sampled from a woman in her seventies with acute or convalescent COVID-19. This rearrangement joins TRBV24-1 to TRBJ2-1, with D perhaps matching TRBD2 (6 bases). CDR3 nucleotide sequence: TGTGCCACCTCAAGTCCCGGGGGAGTCAATGAGCAGTTCTTC. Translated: CATSSPGGVNEQFF.